This is a list of T cell receptor beta chains from one sample in a study of a mutant IDH1 vaccine in newly diagnosed glioma. The protocol was immunoSEQ multiplex PCR, while the TCRdb copy is restricted to in-frame clones and leaves out a portion. In the table there are tens of thousands of clones, approximately 85% of which are singletons. These receptors have no identified antigens. The input for sequencing was PBMCs, taken from a glioma patient whose treatment included an IDH1 peptide vaccine. The receptor source for this set is a woman in her forties or fifties with glioma. Each CDR3 is given with its conserved first and last residue. D genes are given only for firm matches. Not all rows give a size; the values are once, few, many and, for expanded clones, a class.

>TRBV30|.|.|TRBJ1-5
TGTGCCTGGAGTCCCGGTCTCTTAGATAAGCCCCAGCATTTT
CAWSPGLLDKPQHF
>TRBV9|.|.|TRBJ2-7
TGTGCCAGCAGCCCCGGATGGGCCTACGAGCAGTACTTC
CASSPGWAYEQYF
>TRBV10-3|.|.|TRBJ2-7
TGTGCCATCAGTGAAGTAGGAGGAGACCACCGACAGTACTTC
CAISEVGGDHRQYF
>TRBV2|.|TRBD1|TRBJ1-2
TGTGCCAGCAGCGGGACAGGGAAGGATGGCTACACCTTC
CASSGTGKDGYTF
>TRBV5-1|.|.|TRBJ2-5
TGCGCCAGCAGCTTGGCCGGGGCAGAGGGGCAGACCCAGTACTTC
CASSLAGAEGQTQYF
>TRBV4-2|few|.|TRBJ2-7
TGTGCCAGCAGCCGTCGGGGGAGCTCCTACGAGCAGTACTTC
CASSRRGSSYEQYF
>TRBV5-1|.|.|TRBJ2-1
TGCGCCAGCAGTTGGGGGGTTGGGAATGAGCAGTTCTTC
CASSWGVGNEQFF
>TRBV30|.|.|TRBJ1-2
TGTGCCTCAACCCCGAGTGGCATGGGCTATGGCTACACCTTC
CASTPSGMGYGYTF
>TRBV19|.|.|TRBJ2-7
TGTGCCAGGTCGAGGACAGCCTACCCCTACGAGCAGTACTTC
CARSRTAYPYEQYF
>TRBV19|.|.|TRBJ2-4
TGTGCCAGTAGTATAGGTCCCAGGGCCCAAAACATTCAGTACTTC
CASSIGPRAQNIQYF
>TRBV29-1|.|.|TRBJ2-1
TGCAGCGTTGAAGTTACCTCGGGTAATGAGCAGTTCTTC
CSVEVTSGNEQFF
>TRBV10-2|once|TRBD1|TRBJ1-4
TGCGCCAGCCGGGACAGGGTTAATGAAAAACTGTTTTTT
CASRDRVNEKLFF
>TRBV9|few|.|TRBJ1-6
TGTGCCAGCAGCGTGAACGGAGGACACTTTAATTCACCCCTCCACTTT
CASSVNGGHFNSPLHF
>TRBV10-3|.|.|TRBJ1-6
TGTGCCATCAGTTCCGGGGACCAAGGAATATATAATTCACCCCTCCACTTT
CAISSGDQGIYNSPLHF
>TRBV11-2|.|.|TRBJ1-1
TGTGCCAGCAGCCTCCGAGGGTACACTGAAGCTTTCTTT
CASSLRGYTEAFF
>TRBV19|.|.|TRBJ2-5
TGTGCCAGTAGTACCAGGGCAGGGCGCGAGACCCAGTACTTC
CASSTRAGRETQYF
>TRBV5-4|.|TRBD1|TRBJ1-5
TGTGCCAGCAGCTTTGACAGGGGAGAGGGTCAGCCCCAGCATTTT
CASSFDRGEGQPQHF
>TRBV29-1|.|TRBD2|TRBJ2-1
TGCAGCGTTTATCAGCGGGAGACGCAGTTCTTC
CSVYQRETQFF
>TRBV11-2|once|.|TRBJ2-7
TGTGCCAGCAGCTACGACGGCTACGAGCAGTACTTC
CASSYDGYEQYF
>TRBV6-4|once|.|TRBJ2-5
TGTGCCAGCAGTGAACAGGCTCAAGAGACCCAGTACTTC
CASSEQAQETQYF
>TRBV6-5|.|.|TRBJ1-1
TGTGCCAGCAGGGACACGTACACTGAAGCTTTCTTT
CASRDTYTEAFF
>TRBV7-9|.|.|TRBJ1-4
TGTGCCAGCAGCGCAGGCGGCGGGGGGCCGGTAGGCGAAAAACTGTTTTTT
CASSAGGGGPVGEKLFF
>TRBV6-1|once|TRBD1|TRBJ2-5
TGTGCCAGCAGCCAGGGACAGCAAGAGACCCAGTACTTC
CASSQGQQETQYF
>TRBV2|once|TRBD1|TRBJ2-7
TGTGCCAGCTCTAGGGGACAGTCTCGCTACGAGCAGTACTTC
CASSRGQSRYEQYF
>TRBV2|few|.|TRBJ2-1
TGTGCCAGCAGTGATGTTGGTATGTATGAGCAGTTCTTC
CASSDVGMYEQFF
>TRBV7-9|.|.|TRBJ2-2
TGTGCCAGCAGCTTAGCCGGAGCCGGGGAGCTGTTTTTT
CASSLAGAGELFF
>TRBV6-6|.|.|TRBJ2-7
TGTGCCAGCTGGGAAACCTACGAGCAGTACTTC
CASWETYEQYF
>TRBV6-5|.|.|TRBJ1-4
TGTGCCAGCAGTTACGTGGCAGGAGATAGTGAAAAACTGTTTTTT
CASSYVAGDSEKLFF
>TRBV28|.|TRBD2|TRBJ2-3
TGTGCCAGCAGTGTGCTAGCGGGAGGGAACTCAGATACGCAGTATTTT
CASSVLAGGNSDTQYF
>TRBV7-9|.|.|TRBJ2-7
TGTGCCAGCAGCTTGGGGGCCGGGATGTCCTTCTACGAGCAGTACTTC
CASSLGAGMSFYEQYF
>TRBV28|.|.|TRBJ2-1
TGTGCCAGCAGTTCCGGAAGTACGGTCAATGAGCAGTTCTTC
CASSSGSTVNEQFF
>TRBV2|once|TRBD2|TRBJ2-3
TGTGCCAGGGACCCCGGGACTAGCGGAAACACAGATACGCAGTATTTT
CARDPGTSGNTDTQYF
>TRBV5-6|.|.|TRBJ2-4
TGTGCCAGCAGCTTCTGGACAGGCCGGGGGAACATTCAGTACTTC
CASSFWTGRGNIQYF
>TRBV11-2|once|TRBD2|TRBJ2-7
TGTGCCAGCAGCTTCACTAGCGGGTTCTCCTACGAGCAGTACTTC
CASSFTSGFSYEQYF
>TRBV5-1|.|TRBD1|TRBJ2-7
TGCGCCAGCAGCTCCAGGGGGCGGCGGGACGAGCAGTACTTC
CASSSRGRRDEQYF
>TRBV4-2|.|TRBD1|TRBJ1-4
TGTGCCAGCAGCTGGGGACAGTCCCCTCCTGAAAAACTGTTTTTT
CASSWGQSPPEKLFF
>TRBV11-2|once|.|TRBJ2-1
TGTGCCAGCAGCTCCCTTGGGAATGAGCAGTTCTTC
CASSSLGNEQFF
>TRBV10-2|.|.|TRBJ1-5
TGCGCCAGCAGTGAGTCGATCGGGGGCAATCAGCCCCAGCATTTT
CASSESIGGNQPQHF
>TRBV18|few|.|TRBJ1-1
TGTGCCAGCTCACCACCCCCAGGGAAGACTGAAGCTTTCTTT
CASSPPPGKTEAFF
>TRBV19|.|TRBD2|TRBJ2-5
TGTGCCAGTAGTATAGGTTCTAGCGGACAAGAGACCCAGTACTTC
CASSIGSSGQETQYF
>TRBV19|.|TRBD1|TRBJ2-3
TGTGCCAGTAGTATAGATAGGACAGGTACAGATACGCAGTATTTT
CASSIDRTGTDTQYF
>TRBV7-8|.|.|TRBJ2-1
TGTGCCAGCAGCTTAGCGATGGCGCCTGCCTCCTACAATGAGCAGTTCTTC
CASSLAMAPASYNEQFF
>TRBV5-1|.|TRBD2|TRBJ2-2
TGCGCCAGCAGCATCGGGACTAGTGGCAACACCGGGGAGCTGTTTTTT
CASSIGTSGNTGELFF
>TRBV19|.|.|TRBJ2-7
TGTGCCAGTAGTATAGATGGCTCCAGGAACGAGCAGTACTTC
CASSIDGSRNEQYF
>TRBV7-9|.|.|TRBJ2-5
TGTGCCAGCAGCTTACTAGCAGAGACCCAGTACTTC
CASSLLAETQYF
>TRBV14|once|.|TRBJ2-5
TGTGCCAGCAGCCAAGCCAACTGGGCGAGAGAGACCCAGTACTTC
CASSQANWARETQYF
>TRBV7-8|.|.|TRBJ2-5
TGTGCCAGCAGCCCCATATGGGCCTCTGGGGACCAGTACTTC
CASSPIWASGDQYF
>TRBV4-1|.|TRBD1|TRBJ1-4
TGCGCCAGCAGCCTTCGGACAGGGGAAACTAATGAAAAACTGTTTTTT
CASSLRTGETNEKLFF
>TRBV23-1|.|TRBD1|TRBJ2-7
TGCGCCAGCGGACAGGGGAGCTCCTACGAGCAGTACTTC
CASGQGSSYEQYF
>TRBV15|.|.|TRBJ1-5
TGTGCCACCAGCAGAGTAGGTGAGCCCAGAGAGCCCCAGCATTTT
CATSRVGEPREPQHF
>TRBV9|.|.|TRBJ2-1
TGTGCCAGCAGCTCCGAGGGCTCTAGGTGGTTCTTC
CASSSEGSRWFF
>TRBV18|.|TRBD1|TRBJ1-1
TGTGCCAGCTCACCGGGACAGTACACTGAAGCTTTCTTT
CASSPGQYTEAFF